These T cell receptor beta chains were read from a single sample in a study of cytomegalovirus exposure and HLA in healthy donors. Some clones are missing from TCRdb's copy, which holds only in-frame ones; the method was immunoSEQ multiplex PCR. The table lists around 150,000 clones, around 75% of them singletons. Sequencing was done on a sample of PBMCs. The receptors come from a woman aged 40 to 50 in good health and CMV-seropositive. CDR3s include the opening cysteine and the closing phenylalanine or tryptophan. The D gene is left open where the match is weak. Some rows have no size entry. The others give once, few or many, or a class for an expanded clone.

clone_size | j_call | v_call | d_call | cdr3_aa | cdr3_nt
- | TRBJ1-2 | TRBV7-9 | TRBD1 | CASSYAPGQGAEGYTF | TGTGCCAGCAGCTATGCCCCGGGACAGGGGGCAGAAGGCTACACCTTC
- | TRBJ2-7 | TRBV4-2 | TRBD1 | CASSQGGQGGFEQYF | TGTGCCAGCAGCCAAGGGGGACAGGGGGGTTTCGAGCAGTACTTC
- | TRBJ2-3 | TRBV5-1 | - | CASSLHRGTDTQYF | TGCGCCAGCAGCTTGCACAGGGGCACAGATACGCAGTATTTT
- | TRBJ2-5 | TRBV5-8 | TRBD1 | CASSQDRGALQETQYF | TGTGCCAGCAGCCAGGACAGGGGGGCTCTCCAAGAGACCCAGTACTTC
- | TRBJ2-1 | TRBV9 | TRBD1 | CASSEGTGVGNEQFF | TGTGCCAGCAGCGAAGGGACAGGGGTTGGGAATGAGCAGTTCTTC
once | TRBJ1-4 | TRBV9 | - | CASSVGAGGTKYEKLFF | TGTGCCAGCAGCGTAGGCGCAGGTGGGACTAAGTATGAAAAACTGTTTTTT
- | TRBJ2-1 | TRBV9 | - | CASSDSSQGQFF | TGTGCCAGCAGCGACAGCAGCCAGGGTCAGTTCTTC
- | TRBJ2-3 | TRBV18 | TRBD2 | CASSSWTSGSTDTQYF | TGTGCCAGCTCATCGTGGACTAGCGGGAGCACAGATACGCAGTATTTT
few | TRBJ2-6 | TRBV4-2 | TRBD2 | CASSPLGLAGPSGANVLTF | TGTGCCAGCAGCCCTTTGGGACTAGCGGGACCCTCTGGGGCCAACGTCCTGACTTTC
- | TRBJ1-1 | TRBV19 | - | CASNPPGRGNTEAFF | TGTGCCAGTAATCCCCCTGGTCGGGGGAACACTGAAGCTTTCTTT
few | TRBJ1-6 | TRBV28 | - | CASSLQGLGSYNSPLHF | TGTGCCAGCAGTTTACAGGGGTTGGGGTCCTATAATTCACCCCTCCACTTT
- | TRBJ2-2 | TRBV9 | - | CASSGQITTGELFF | TGTGCCAGCAGCGGACAGATAACCACCGGGGAGCTGTTTTTT
few | TRBJ1-4 | TRBV15 | - | CATSPDYSLDEKLFF | TGTGCCACCAGCCCTGACTACAGTCTCGATGAAAAACTGTTTTTT
- | TRBJ2-7 | TRBV28 | - | CASSSGQSYEQYF | TGTGCCAGCAGTTCTGGACAGAGCTACGAGCAGTACTTC
- | TRBJ1-4 | TRBV19 | - | CASSTGTPTNEKLFF | TGTGCCAGTAGTACGGGGACACCAACTAATGAAAAACTGTTTTTT
- | TRBJ1-2 | TRBV19 | TRBD1 | CASRETGSIDGYTF | TGTGCCAGTAGGGAGACAGGGAGTATTGATGGCTACACCTTC
- | TRBJ2-3 | TRBV27 | - | CASSSDLSTDTQYF | TGTGCCAGCAGTTCCGACTTAAGCACAGATACGCAGTATTTT
- | TRBJ2-1 | TRBV11-2 | TRBD2 | CASSLSTSGSRNEQFF | TGTGCCAGCAGCCTTTCGACTAGCGGGAGTAGAAATGAGCAGTTCTTC
- | TRBJ1-5 | TRBV28 | - | CATLTGNQPQHF | TGTGCCACCCTCACAGGCAATCAGCCCCAGCATTTT
- | TRBJ1-5 | TRBV2 | - | CASSEAREGYNQPQHF | TGTGCCAGCAGTGAAGCGCGGGAGGGGTATAATCAGCCCCAGCATTTT
- | TRBJ2-7 | TRBV2 | - | CASSIIATDEQYF | TGTGCCAGCAGCATTATAGCGACCGACGAGCAGTACTTC
- | TRBJ1-1 | TRBV5-1 | - | CASSLGGQATEAFF | TGCGCCAGCAGCTTGGGGGGACAAGCTACTGAAGCTTTCTTT
- | TRBJ2-1 | TRBV5-1 | TRBD2 | CASSRGLAGVSEQFF | TGCGCCAGCAGCAGGGGACTAGCGGGAGTGAGTGAGCAGTTCTTC
- | TRBJ2-7 | TRBV28 | TRBD1 | CASSSLGQSYEQYF | TGTGCCAGCAGTAGTCTGGGACAGTCCTACGAGCAGTACTTC
few | TRBJ1-4 | TRBV2 | - | CASRRTATNEKLFF | TGTGCCAGTAGACGTACAGCAACTAATGAAAAACTGTTTTTT
- | TRBJ2-3 | TRBV7-2 | - | CASSRDTSTDTQYF | TGTGCCAGCAGCCGGGACACCAGCACAGATACGCAGTATTTT
few | TRBJ2-1 | TRBV6-5 | - | CASSNGQRNEQFF | TGTGCCAGCAGTAACGGACAGAGGAATGAGCAGTTCTTC
- | TRBJ1-1 | TRBV28 | - | CASEGHPIGTEAFF | TGTGCCAGCGAGGGACATCCGATTGGCACTGAAGCTTTCTTT
- | TRBJ2-3 | TRBV4-2 | - | CASSQDSENTQYF | TGTGCCAGCAGCCAAGATTCGGAGAACACGCAGTATTTT
- | TRBJ2-5 | TRBV12-1 | - | CASSFLSRTGFQETQYF | TGTGCCAGCAGCTTTCTCTCCCGGACAGGTTTCCAAGAGACCCAGTACTTC
- | TRBJ1-2 | TRBV19 | - | CASRSGTNNYGYTF | TGTGCCAGTCGTTCCGGGACAAATAACTATGGCTACACCTTC
- | TRBJ2-7 | TRBV13 | - | CASSPGLGWNYEQYF | TGTGCCAGCAGCCCGGGACTGGGCTGGAACTACGAGCAGTACTTC
- | TRBJ2-1 | TRBV5-5 | - | CASSLANYNEQFF | TGTGCCAGCAGCTTAGCGAATTACAATGAGCAGTTCTTC
- | TRBJ2-1 | TRBV5-6 | - | CASSSGIYEQFF | TGTGCCAGCAGCTCCGGGATCTATGAGCAGTTCTTC
few | TRBJ2-1 | TRBV7-9 | - | CASSLAVREQFF | TGTGCCAGCAGCTTAGCGGTGAGAGAGCAGTTCTTC
- | TRBJ2-3 | TRBV12-5 | - | CASGRGDTDTQYF | TGTGCTAGTGGTCGAGGAGACACAGATACGCAGTATTTT
- | TRBJ2-3 | TRBV5-1 | TRBD1 | CASSLWGQGASTDTQYF | TGCGCCAGCAGCCTATGGGGACAGGGAGCGAGCACAGATACGCAGTATTTT
- | TRBJ1-2 | TRBV2 | - | CASSVRQVSNYGYTF | TGTGCCAGCAGTGTAAGACAGGTCTCAAACTATGGCTACACCTTC
- | TRBJ1-3 | TRBV4-2 | - | CASSQEASSGRHPGNTIYF | TGTGCCAGCAGCCAAGAAGCCAGTTCAGGCCGCCACCCTGGAAACACCATATATTTT
- | TRBJ1-5 | TRBV5-1 | - | CASSLGLQGQPQHF | TGCGCCAGCAGCTTGGGCCTGCAGGGTCAGCCCCAGCATTTT
- | TRBJ1-1 | TRBV25-1 | - | CASSDPRQVGTEAFF | TGTGCCAGCAGTGATCCCAGACAGGTAGGGACTGAAGCTTTCTTT
- | TRBJ2-7 | TRBV5-1 | TRBD1 | CASSSPAGTGNEQYF | TGCGCCAGCAGCTCCCCCGCCGGGACAGGGAACGAGCAGTACTTC
few | TRBJ2-3 | TRBV28 | TRBD2 | CASSLGGEGDTDTQYF | TGTGCCAGCAGTTTAGGGGGGGAAGGGGACACAGATACGCAGTATTTT
few | TRBJ2-7 | TRBV7-2 | TRBD2 | CASSTLAGSSYEQYF | TGTGCCAGCAGCACCCTAGCGGGTTCCTCCTACGAGCAGTACTTC
- | TRBJ2-1 | TRBV2 | TRBD2 | CASSVETSGKGEQFF | TGTGCCAGCAGTGTTGAAACTAGCGGGAAAGGTGAGCAGTTCTTC
- | TRBJ2-7 | TRBV27 | - | CARSDRIYEQYF | TGTGCCAGAAGTGACAGAATCTACGAGCAGTACTTC
- | TRBJ2-1 | TRBV7-2 | TRBD2 | CASTIPGSLAASNEQFF | TGTGCCAGCACCATCCCGGGGAGTCTAGCGGCGAGCAATGAGCAGTTCTTC
- | TRBJ2-1 | TRBV4-3 | TRBD2 | CASSQVGGSGSNEQFF | TGCGCCAGCAGCCAAGTCGGCGGGAGTGGGAGCAATGAGCAGTTCTTC